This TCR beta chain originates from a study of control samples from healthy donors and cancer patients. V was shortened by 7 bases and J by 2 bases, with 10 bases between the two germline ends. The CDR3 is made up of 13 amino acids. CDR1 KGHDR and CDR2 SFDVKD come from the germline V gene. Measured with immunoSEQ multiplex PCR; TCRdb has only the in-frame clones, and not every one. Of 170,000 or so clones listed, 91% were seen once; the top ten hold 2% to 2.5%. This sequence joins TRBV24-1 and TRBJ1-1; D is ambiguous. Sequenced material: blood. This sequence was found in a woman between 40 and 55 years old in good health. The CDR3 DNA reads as TGTGCCACCAGAAAGGACGAAAACACTGAAGCTTTCTTT. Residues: CATRKDENTEAFF.